Given below is one T cell receptor beta chain in context. These data belong to a study of blood T cell repertoires in COVID-19. Participants spanned ages roughly 18 to 95 years and resided in about 25 US areas. The study assigned cohorts using participant-reported clinical history. This table comes from immunoSEQ multiplex PCR, and its TCRdb copy is limited to in-frame clones, with some not included. Here the sample spans 260,000 or so clones, approximately 84% being singletons. CDR1 and CDR2 (germline): MNHEY, SMNVEV (reference sequence). Trimming pared 3 bases from V and 5 bases from J, leaving 13 bases between. This CDR3 spans 14 amino acids.

The chain carries TRBV27 and TRBJ1-1, with D maybe TRBD1 (6 bases). This clonotype was sampled from a man aged 18 to 35 who had recovered from COVID-19. The sequencing input was PBMCs or T cells enriched from blood (not recorded which). CDR3 nucleotides: TGTGCCAGCAGTTTCAGCAGGGGTAGAACTGAAGCTTTCTTT. Translation: CASSFSRGRTEAFF.